The rows below give T cell receptor beta chains drawn from one sample of a study of blood T cells in healthy people across ages. TCRdb used MiXCR to reprocess the 5' RACE reads, holding one entry per CDR3 protein. Of roughly 800,000 distinct CDR3 sequences in the sample, 50% to 65% were seen once. Sequences were obtained from blood. The receptor source for this set is an elderly man in good health. Each CDR3 is given with its conserved first and last residue. A D gene is named only where the DNA matches it firmly. Size values are once, few and many counts, or a class for expanded clones, and some rows have none.

clone_size j_call v_call cdr3_length d_call cdr3_aa cdr3_nt
once TRBJ1-5 TRBV6-2/TRBV6-3 15 NA CASSYSGGDTAPEHF TGTGCCAGCAGTTACTCGGGGGGGGACACGGCACCAGAGCATTTT
NA TRBJ2-5 TRBV6-6 15 TRBD2 CASSYSTLAGETQYF TGTGCCAGCAGTTACTCGACCCTAGCGGGAGAGACCCAGTACTTC
many TRBJ2-1 TRBV7-2 12 NA CASSTPFNEQFF TGTGCCAGCAGCACCCCTTTCAATGAGCAGTTCTTC
NA TRBJ1-1 TRBV29-1 15 NA CSVGIGVIGSTEAFF TGCAGCGTCGGAATAGGGGTCATCGGGAGCACTGAAGCTTTCTTT
NA TRBJ2-7 TRBV27 13 TRBD1 CASSGTATYEQYF TGTGCCAGCAGCGGGACAGCTACTTACGAGCAGTACTTC
NA TRBJ1-4 TRBV4-2 16 TRBD1 CASSQDEDRVYEKLFF TGTGCCAGCAGCCAAGACGAAGACAGGGTTTATGAAAAACTGTTTTTT
NA TRBJ2-7 TRBV20-1 16 NA CSARDRQGPSSYEQYF TGCAGTGCTAGAGATCGTCAGGGCCCCAGCTCCTACGAGCAGTACTTC
once TRBJ2-3 TRBV6-1 16 TRBD2 CASSEEGVAGGRYAYF TGTGCCAGCAGTGAGGAGGGGGTAGCGGGAGGCAGATACGCGTATTTT
NA TRBJ2-4 TRBV18 15 NA CASSPSSLAKNIQYF TGTGCCAGCTCACCAAGCAGCCTAGCCAAAAACATTCAGTACTTC
few TRBJ1-6 TRBV3-1 13 NA CASSQGRSSPLHF TGTGCCAGCAGCCAAGGTCGTAGCTCACCCCTCCACTTT
NA TRBJ2-3 TRBV7-2 15 TRBD1 CASSDSGTGGLTQYF TGTGCCAGCAGCGACTCCGGGACAGGGGGCCTTACGCAGTATTTT
NA TRBJ1-4 TRBV6-2/TRBV6-3 18 TRBD1 CASSSARTGGATNEKLFF TGTGCCAGCAGTTCGGCCCGGACAGGGGGAGCAACTAATGAAAAACTGTTTTTT
few TRBJ1-4 TRBV20-1 14 TRBD1 CSAGQGGTNEKLFF TGCAGTGCCGGACAGGGAGGGACTAATGAAAAACTGTTTTTT
NA TRBJ2-1 TRBV27 14 NA CASSLASLGNEQFF TGTGCCAGCAGTTTAGCGTCCCTCGGGAATGAGCAGTTCTTC
NA TRBJ1-1 TRBV7-9 14 NA CASSLVDLNTEAFF TGTGCCAGCAGCTTGGTGGACTTGAACACTGAAGCTTTCTTT
few TRBJ2-1 TRBV28 14 NA CATEIGGNYNEQFF TGTGCCACAGAGATTGGGGGGAATTACAATGAGCAGTTCTTC
NA TRBJ2-3 TRBV28 20 TRBD2 CASSPTGLAGSWPGADTQYF TGTGCCAGCAGTCCAACGGGACTAGCGGGGAGCTGGCCCGGGGCAGATACGCAGTATTTT
NA TRBJ2-7 TRBV28 15 TRBD1 CASRSTGTSSYEQYF TGTGCCAGCAGGTCGACAGGGACCAGCTCCTACGAGCAGTACTTC
NA TRBJ1-2 TRBV6-5 14 NA CASSYSTDNYGYTF TGTGCCAGCAGTTACTCGACCGATAACTATGGCTACACCTTC
NA TRBJ2-4 TRBV14 13 NA CASSQDTGSIQYF TGTGCCAGCAGCCAAGATACGGGTAGCATTCAGTACTTC
NA TRBJ2-1 TRBV6-1 15 TRBD2 CASSGGLAGRDEQFF TGTGCCAGCAGTGGCGGGCTAGCGGGAAGGGATGAGCAGTTCTTC
NA TRBJ2-1 TRBV20-1 16 NA CSARSSAGLSYNEQFF TGCAGTGCTAGATCATCGGCGGGGCTCTCCTACAATGAGCAGTTCTTC